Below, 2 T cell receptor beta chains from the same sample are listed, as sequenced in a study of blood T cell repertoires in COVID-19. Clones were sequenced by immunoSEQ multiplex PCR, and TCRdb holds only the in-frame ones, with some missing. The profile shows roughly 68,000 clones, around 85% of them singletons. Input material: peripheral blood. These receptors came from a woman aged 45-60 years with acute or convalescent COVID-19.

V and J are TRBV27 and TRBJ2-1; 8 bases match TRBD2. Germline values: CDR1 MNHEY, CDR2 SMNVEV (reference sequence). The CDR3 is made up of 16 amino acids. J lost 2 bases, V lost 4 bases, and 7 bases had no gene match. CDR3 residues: CASSSIAGKTYNEQFF. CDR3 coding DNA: TGTGCCAGCAGTTCGATAGCGGGGAAAACCTACAATGAGCAGTTCTTC.

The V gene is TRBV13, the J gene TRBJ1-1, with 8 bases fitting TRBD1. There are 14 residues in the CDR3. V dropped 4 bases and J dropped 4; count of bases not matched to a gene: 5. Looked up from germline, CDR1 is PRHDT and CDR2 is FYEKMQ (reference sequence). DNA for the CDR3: TGTGCCAGCAGCTCCAGGGGGCTTATCACTGAAGCTTTCTTT. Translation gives CASSSRGLITEAFF.